The entry below gives a single TCR beta chain sequence along with its context. Its antigen is still unknown. This record belongs to a study of T cell responses to AZD1222 COVID-19 vaccine. Clones were sequenced by immunoSEQ multiplex PCR, and TCRdb holds only the in-frame ones, with some missing. The repertoire holds some 190,000 clones, with less than 95% as singletons. Study conclusions and caveats: All repertoire sampling was performed exclusively after the peak T cell response. Spike-specific TCR breadth and depth both grew after two AZD1222 doses.

CDR3 length: 15 residues. Germline values: CDR1 LGHDT, CDR2 YNNKEL (reference sequence). Trimming cost V 1 base and J 8 bases; bases outside gene matches: 4. J is TRBJ2-2 and V is TRBV3-1 (or the pseudogene TRBV3-2); 10 bases align to TRBD2. Sequencing used peripheral blood, obtained 28 days after the second dose of the MenACWY control vaccine. The clonotype was recovered from an adult who received the MenACWY meningococcal vaccine as a control. In DNA form, the CDR3 reads TGTGCCAGCAGCCAAGCCCTAGCGGGGGCTGGGGAGCTGTTTTTT. It translates to CASSQALAGAGELFF.